These 26 T cell receptor beta chains originate from one sample sequenced in a study of T cell responses to AZD1222 COVID-19 vaccine. Repertoires were generated with immunoSEQ multiplex PCR, while TCRdb's copy carries only in-frame clones and drops some. The sample includes approximately 90,000 clones, approximately 86% of them seen just once. The sample here was peripheral blood, taken on day 0 of AZD1222 vaccination. These receptors came from an adult in good health.

As DNA, the CDR3 is TGTGCCAGCAGTTTAGGATGGGACAAAACCTACGAGCAGTACTTC. It codes for CASSLGWDKTYEQYF. The chain has TRBV27 and TRBJ2-7; D may be TRBD1 (6 bases). Looked up from germline, CDR1 is MNHEY and CDR2 is SMNVEV (reference sequence). Trimming took off 2 bases at V and 2 bases at J, with 13 bases between the two ends. CDR3 size: 15 residues.

In DNA form, the CDR3 reads TGCGCCAGCAGCTTGGTGGCGATCCCAAATGAAAAACTGTTTTTT. Translating it yields CASSLVAIPNEKLFF. V gene TRBV5-1 combines with J gene TRBJ1-4; unclear D gene. Trimming cost V 0 bases and J 5 bases, with 11 bases left between them. The germline V gene encodes CDR1 SGHRS and CDR2 YFSETQ. The CDR3 runs 15 residues.

The V and J genes are TRBV10-3 and TRBJ1-1, with D perhaps matching TRBD1 (6 bases). Germline V gene lookup returns CDR1 ENHRY and CDR2 SYGVKD. Trimming removed 3 bases from V and 1 base from J, with 12 bases in between. There are 15 residues in the CDR3. The CDR3 spells CAISDDWGANTEAFF. As DNA, the CDR3 is TGTGCCATCAGTGACGATTGGGGGGCGAACACTGAAGCTTTCTTT.

This clone was seen a single time. The J gene is TRBJ2-5, the V gene TRBV24-1; no clear D gene. The CDR3 extends over 12 amino acids. CDR1 and CDR2 from the germline V gene are KGHDR and SFDVKD. Trimming took 5 bases from V and 1 from J, leaving 4 bases between them. The CDR3 DNA is TGTGCCACCAGTGGGACCCAAGAGACCCAGTACTTC. Protein sequence: CATSGTQETQYF.

The chain links TRBV24-1 to TRBJ2-5; D might be TRBD2 (5 bases). CDR1 KGHDR and CDR2 SFDVKD come from the germline V gene. Trimming removed 3 bases from V and 4 bases from J, with 11 bases in between. The CDR3 is 14 residues long. In DNA, the CDR3 is TGTGCCACCAGTGATAGACTACTAGGAGAGACCCAGTACTTC. Its translation: CATSDRLLGETQYF.

The chain combines TRBV11-2 with TRBJ2-7; D not certain. The CDR3 runs 14 residues. V lost 2 bases and J lost 0, with 8 bases in between. CDR1 SGHAT and CDR2 FQNNGV come from the germline V gene. In nucleotides, the CDR3 is TGTGCCAGCAGCTTAAGCCAGAACTCCTACGAGCAGTACTTC. It yields the protein CASSLSQNSYEQYF.

V usage is TRBV11-3 and J usage is TRBJ1-1; 11 bases align to TRBD1. The V and J ends lost 5 bases and 0 bases, in that order; junction bases with no gene match: 11. From germline, CDR1 is SGHNT and CDR2 YENEEA. The CDR3 loop spans 18 amino acids. CDR3 sequence: CASSLPGQGGILNTEAFF. As DNA, the CDR3 is TGTGCCAGCAGCCTCCCGGGACAGGGGGGGATCCTGAACACTGAAGCTTTCTTT.

CDR3 region: CASSLENRGNNEQFF. CDR3 sequence (DNA): TGCGCCAGCAGCTTGGAGAATCGGGGCAACAATGAGCAGTTCTTC. The V and J genes are TRBV5-1 and TRBJ2-1; D is possibly TRBD1 or TRBD2 (5 bases each). CDR1 SGHRS and CDR2 YFSETQ come from the germline V gene. CDR3 size: 15 residues. The germline V and J ends were trimmed by 0 bases and 5 bases, with 12 bases remaining between them.

V and J are TRBV19 and TRBJ1-2; 8 nucleotides match TRBD1. J gave up 5 bases and V 2 bases, and 13 bases lay outside the gene matches. The CDR3 loop spans 17 amino acids. From germline, CDR1 is LNHDA and CDR2 SQIVND (reference sequence). The CDR3 region is CASSITLGQGNVYGYTF. CDR3 in DNA: TGTGCCAGTAGTATAACCCTCGGACAGGGCAACGTTTATGGCTACACCTTC.

The J gene is TRBJ2-1, the V gene TRBV24-1; 11 bases map to TRBD2. The CDR3 consists of 18 residues. The V and J ends lost 4 bases and 7 bases, in that order; junction bases with no gene match: 14. Looked up from germline, CDR1 is KGHDR and CDR2 is SFDVKD. CDR3 DNA sequence: TGTGCCACCAGTGACCAGTACAAAGCACTAGCGGGAGAGAATGAGCAGTTCTTC. Its protein product is CATSDQYKALAGENEQFF.

The rearrangement uses TRBV27 and TRBJ2-7; D possibly corresponds to TRBD2 (5 bases). V shed 2 bases and J shed 2 bases, with 13 bases lying between them. The CDR3 length is 15 residues. Germline V gene sequence: CDR1 MNHEY, CDR2 SMNVEV (reference sequence). This chain's CDR3 is CASSLGSSIAYEQYF. CDR3 in DNA: TGTGCCAGCAGTTTAGGGTCTAGCATTGCCTACGAGCAGTACTTC.

The genes are TRBV4-1 and TRBJ2-5, with D possibly TRBD2 on 5 matching bases. The germline V and J ends were trimmed by 4 bases and 3 bases, with 21 bases remaining between them. The CDR3 length is 17 residues. Germline loops: CDR1 MGHRA, CDR2 YSYEKL. The CDR3 loop is CASSLSRALTGKETQYF. The CDR3 nucleotides read TGCGCCAGCAGCCTTTCCCGGGCCCTGACGGGGAAAGAGACCCAGTACTTC.

The genes are TRBV5-8 and TRBJ1-4; weak D call: TRBD1 (5 bases). V lost 5 bases and J lost 2, with 13 bases in between. The CDR3 has 15 residues. The germline V gene encodes CDR1 SGHTS and CDR2 YDEGEE. This chain's CDR3 is CASSPYGGTNEKLFF. The CDR3 DNA follows: TGTGCCAGCAGTCCTTATGGGGGTACTAATGAAAAACTGTTTTTT.

This chain uses TRBV28 with TRBJ1-2, with 11 bases that match TRBD1. Germline lookup yields CDR1 MDHEN and CDR2 SYDVKM. CDR3 length: 18 amino acids. The junction had 15 bases not matched to a gene; V was cut back by 5 bases and J by 4 bases. CDR3: CASSDLLGQGAGPYGYTF. DNA for the CDR3: TGTGCCAGCAGTGATCTTCTCGGACAGGGGGCAGGCCCCTATGGCTACACCTTC.

This clone has just a few counts. V is TRBV10-3 and J is TRBJ1-1; tentative D call: TRBD1 (5 bases). Trimming left V 6 bases short and J 0 bases short, with 11 bases between. Germline V gene data show CDR1 as ENHRY and CDR2 as SYGVKD. This CDR3 is 14 amino acids long. In nucleotides, the CDR3 is TGTGCCATCAGGAAGACAGAGATGAACACTGAAGCTTTCTTT. This encodes CAIRKTEMNTEAFF.

About this clone itself: Compared with germline, one end of the junction differs, possibly owing to a read error. In the same sample, other DNA sequences code for this CDR3. The genes are TRBV3-1 (or the pseudogene TRBV3-2) and TRBJ2-7; no definite D call. Germline loops: CDR1 LGHDT, CDR2 YNNKEL (reference sequence). The CDR3 is made up of 12 amino acids. CDR3 residues: CASSQDLHEQYF. CDR3 sequence (DNA): TGTGCCAGCAGCCAAGATTTGCACGAGCAATACTTC.

The chain carries TRBV11-3 and TRBJ2-6, with 9 bases that match TRBD2. V lost 5 bases to trimming and J lost 4 bases; unmatched junction nucleotides: 9. The CDR3 is 17 amino acids. Looked up from germline, CDR1 is SGHNT and CDR2 is YENEEA. The chain's CDR3 is CASSPRLAEGGANVLTF. DNA of the CDR3: TGTGCCAGCAGCCCCCGACTAGCGGAGGGCGGGGCCAACGTCCTGACTTTC. The complete variable domain, with remaining parts taken from reference TRBV11-3 and TRBJ2-6, reads EAGVVQSPRYKIIEKKQPVAFWCNPISGHNTLYWYLQNLGQGPELLIRYENEEAVDDSQLPKDRFSAERLKGVDSTLKIQPAELGDSAVYLCASSPRLAEGGANVLTFGAGSRLTVL.

This sequence joins TRBV10-3 and TRBJ1-2, with D perhaps TRBD1 (5 bases). V was clipped by 0 bases and J by 3 bases, with 17 bases between them. There are 17 residues in the CDR3. Germline CDR1 and CDR2: ENHRY and SYGVKD. CDR3 in DNA: TGTGCCATCAGTGAGTCGACGTTGGGACGGGACCACTATGGCTACACCTTC. Amino acids: CAISESTLGRDHYGYTF.

The V call is TRBV11-2, the J call TRBJ1-5, with D maybe TRBD1 (5 bases). This CDR3 is built from 14 residues. V was shortened by 2 bases and J by 2 bases, with 7 bases between the two germline ends. Germline CDR1 is SGHAT and CDR2 is FQNNGV. As DNA, the CDR3 is TGTGCCAGCAGCTTAAGAGGGGGCAATCAGCCCCAGCATTTT. It is translated as CASSLRGGNQPQHF. Based on the CDR3 plus reference TRBV11-2 and TRBJ1-5, the full variable domain is EAGVAQSPRYKIIEKRQSVAFWCNPISGHATLYWYQQILGQGPKLLIQFQNNGVVDDSQLPKDRFSAERLKGVDSTLKIQPAKLEDSAVYLCASSLRGGNQPQHFGDGTRLSIL.

The V gene is TRBV28, the J gene TRBJ1-2; TRBD1 is a possible D gene (6 bases). The V end lost 6 bases, the J end lost 6 bases, and 17 bases lay between the germline ends. This CDR3 region has 14 residues. Germline V gene data show CDR1 as MDHEN and CDR2 as SYDVKM. The CDR3 sequence: CASRPRGGVNGYTF. CDR3 coding DNA: TGTGCCAGCAGGCCGAGGGGGGGAGTTAATGGCTACACCTTC.

The rearrangement links TRBV5-1 to TRBJ1-5; D gene ambiguous. Germline V gene lookup returns CDR1 SGHRS and CDR2 YFSETQ. The CDR3 covers 13 residues. V lost 4 bases and J lost 1, with 6 bases in between. This chain's CDR3 is CASSPDSNQPQHF. The CDR3 DNA reads as TGCGCCAGCAGCCCGGACAGCAATCAGCCCCAGCATTTT.

The gene calls are TRBV21-1 and TRBJ2-7; the table's D call, TRBD2, has no DNA check behind it. TRBV21-1 is annotated as a pseudogene. The CDR3 spans 16 residues. The CDR3 loop reads CASSKVERVSSYEQYF. The CDR3 nucleotides read TGTGCCAGCAGCAAGGTCGAGCGGGTGAGCTCCTACGAGCAGTACTTC.

This chain links TRBV3-1 (or the pseudogene TRBV3-2) with TRBJ1-1, with no clear D. CDR3 size: 13 residues. Germline V gives CDR1 LGHDT, CDR2 YNNKEL (reference sequence). CDR3 DNA sequence: TGTCCAACGACCCGGGCCGCGGGCACTGAAGCTTTCTTT. This sequence encodes CPTTRAAGTEAFF.

The rearrangement links TRBV5-1 to TRBJ1-2, with D perhaps matching TRBD1 (5 bases). Germline CDR1 and CDR2: SGHRS and YFSETQ. V was pared by 4 bases and J by 5 bases, with 9 bases between. The CDR3 totals 12 residues. CDR3 nucleotides: TGCGCCAGCAGCGGAGACAGTTATGGCTACACCTTC. Its protein is CASSGDSYGYTF.

This clone was counted a few times. The CDR3 spells CASSIGAGASYEQYF. For the CDR3, the DNA is TGTGCCAGTAGTATAGGTGCGGGAGCCTCCTACGAGCAGTACTTC. The chain links TRBV19 to TRBJ2-7; 7 nucleotides align to TRBD2. Per germline, CDR1 LNHDA and CDR2 SQIVND (reference sequence). The V and J ends lost 1 base and 0 bases, in that order; junction bases with no gene match: 3. The CDR3 extends over 15 amino acids.

The table lists this clone with a count of one. The chain combines TRBV5-4 with TRBJ2-2; possibly TRBD2 for D (5 bases). V was trimmed by 0 bases and J by 4 bases, leaving 13 bases between them. Germline CDR1 is SGHNT and CDR2 is YYREEE (reference sequence). The CDR3 sequence is 16 residues long. This CDR3 reads CASSLATSGSTGELFF. The CDR3 bases are TGTGCCAGCAGCTTGGCCACATCGGGATCCACCGGGGAGCTGTTTTTT.